The clone carrying this TCR beta chain has a handful of counts. V dropped 5 bases and J dropped 7 bases, with 22 bases sitting between them. The CDR3 runs 16 residues. In germline, CDR1 is SGHTA, CDR2 FQGNSA. TCRdb processed the RT-PCR reads anew with MiXCR; each CDR3 protein has one entry. Of more than 550,000 distinct CDR3 sequences detected, 13% to 15% appear once; the ten largest clones hold just over 3.5%. The chain has TRBV7-2 and TRBJ2-3; D is ambiguous. The receptor's source is a female donor in good health, serving as a healthy control. Sequenced sample: memory CD4+ T cells from blood. The CDR3 region has the DNA TGTGCCAGCAGCCCCTTTTATAGGGCCCTAGGTAATACGCAGTATTTT. This translates into CASSPFYRALGNTQYF.